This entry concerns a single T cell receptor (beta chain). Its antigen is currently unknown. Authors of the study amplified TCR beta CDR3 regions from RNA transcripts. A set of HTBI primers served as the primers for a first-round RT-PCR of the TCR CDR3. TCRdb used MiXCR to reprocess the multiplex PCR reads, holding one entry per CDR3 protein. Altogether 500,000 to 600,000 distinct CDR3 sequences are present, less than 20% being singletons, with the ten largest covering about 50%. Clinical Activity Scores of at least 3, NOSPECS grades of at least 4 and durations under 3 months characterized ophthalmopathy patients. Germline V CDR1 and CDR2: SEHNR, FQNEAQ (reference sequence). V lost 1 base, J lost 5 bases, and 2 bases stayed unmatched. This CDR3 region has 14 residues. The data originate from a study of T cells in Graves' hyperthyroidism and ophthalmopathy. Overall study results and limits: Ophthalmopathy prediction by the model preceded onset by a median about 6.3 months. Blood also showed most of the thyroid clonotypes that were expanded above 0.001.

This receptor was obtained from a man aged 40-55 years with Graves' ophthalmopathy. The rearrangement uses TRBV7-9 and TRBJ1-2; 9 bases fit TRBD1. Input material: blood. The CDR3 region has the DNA TGTGCCAGCAGCTTAGATGGACAGGGGTATGGCTACACCTTC. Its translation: CASSLDGQGYGYTF. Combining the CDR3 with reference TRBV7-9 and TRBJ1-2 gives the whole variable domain DTGVSQNPRHKITKRGQNVTFRCDPISEHNRLYWYRQTLGQGPEFLTYFQNEAQLEKSRLLSDRFSAERPKGSFSTLEIQRTEQGDSAMYLCASSLDGQGYGYTFGSGTRLTVV.